Listed below are T cell receptor beta chains from one sample, sequenced in a study of shared clonotypes between healthy human individuals. Produced via immunoSEQ multiplex PCR; TCRdb's table is partial and in-frame only. The profile shows some 1.1 million clones, 70% to 80% of them singletons. The sequenced material came from memory CD4+ T cells from PBMCs. The receptor set was obtained from a young man in good health. Some clones in this sample may be carry-over from other donors' samples. The CDR3 runs from the conserved cysteine through the conserved F or W. A D gene is named only where the DNA matches it firmly. Clone size, where shown, is once, few, many, or a class for clones that have expanded.

j_call d_call clone_size v_call cdr3_aa cdr3_nt
TRBJ2-2 . once TRBV5-6 CASSLGTSTGELFF TGTGCCAGCAGCTTGGGCACATCCACCGGGGAGCTGTTTTTT
TRBJ2-4 TRBD2 many TRBV5-1 CASSWGAASGNGLAKNIQYF TGCGCCAGCAGCTGGGGGGCGGCTAGCGGGAATGGTCTAGCCAAAAACATTCAGTACTTC
TRBJ2-5 TRBD2 . TRBV7-9 CASSTAGGPGSQYF TGTGCCAGCAGCACAGCGGGAGGCCCGGGTAGCCAGTACTTC
TRBJ2-5 . . TRBV7-2 CASTPSRPGAETQYF TGTGCCAGCACCCCCTCCAGGCCGGGGGCAGAGACCCAGTACTTC
TRBJ2-7 TRBD2 . TRBV7-3 CASSLMREGEQYF TGTGCCAGCAGCTTGATGCGGGAGGGCGAGCAGTACTTC
TRBJ2-3 . . TRBV7-8 CASSVRVGGTDTQYF TGTGCCAGCAGCGTGCGGGTAGGAGGCACAGATACGCAGTATTTT
TRBJ2-7 . . TRBV28 CASMTSYEQYF TGTGCCAGCATGACCTCCTACGAGCAATACTTC
TRBJ1-4 . . TRBV28 CASSPIRDAQRTNEKLFF TGTGCCAGCAGTCCGATCCGGGACGCTCAACGGACTAATGAAAAACTGTTTTTT
TRBJ2-7 TRBD2 . TRBV5-1 CASGTRGISYEQYF TGCGCCAGTGGGACTAGAGGGATCTCCTACGAGCAGTACTTC
TRBJ2-3 . . TRBV28 CASSFYTDTQYF TGTGCCAGCAGTTTCTATACAGATACGCAGTATTTT
TRBJ1-2 TRBD1 many TRBV6-5 CASSPGGQGGYTF TGTGCCAGCAGCCCGGGGGGACAGGGTGGCTACACCTTC
TRBJ1-2 . . TRBV7-2 CASSLGSGADYGYTF TGTGCCAGCAGCTTAGGGTCAGGGGCTGACTATGGCTACACCTTC
TRBJ2-2 TRBD1 . TRBV7-2 CASSPGQWAGELFF TGTGCCAGCAGTCCGGGACAGTGGGCCGGGGAGCTGTTTTTT
TRBJ1-4 . . TRBV30 CACRTRVATNEKLFF TGTGCCTGCCGGACAAGGGTTGCAACTAATGAAAAACTGTTTTTT